This TCR beta chain is from a study of blood T cell repertoires in COVID-19. Method: immunoSEQ multiplex PCR; TCRdb's copy keeps in-frame clones and lacks some. Among 250,000 or so clones listed, around 84% were seen once. Between the trimmed V and J ends, which lost 5 bases and 0 bases, there was a span of 12 bases. CDR3 length equals 15 residues. CDR1 and CDR2 (germline): SGHTA, FQGTGA. This TCR was sampled from a woman in her sixties or seventies with active or convalescent COVID-19. Sequencing was performed on peripheral blood. The chain employs TRBV7-3 and TRBJ2-3, with D possibly TRBD1 on 6 matching bases. CDR3 in amino acids: CASSPKGESTDTQYF. The CDR3 coding sequence is TGTGCCAGCAGCCCTAAGGGGGAGAGCACAGATACGCAGTATTTT.